This T cell receptor (beta chain) came from a study of OX40 agonist ivuxolimab in advanced cancers. CDR3 length: 14 amino acids. The ends were cut back, 0 bases at V and 0 bases at J, with 4 bases in the middle. CDR1 and CDR2 (germline): SGHRS, YFSETQ. TCRdb keeps only in-frame clones here, not all; method: immunoSEQ multiplex PCR. The table includes roughly 66,000 clones, around 86% detected once. Excluded were patients having autoimmune disease history or systemic immunosuppression. This chain joins TRBV5-1 and TRBJ1-3, with D uncertain. Sequences were derived from CD4+ or CD8+ T cells sorted from blood, sampled in a trial of the OX40 agonist ivuxolimab. This receptor was obtained from an adult with an advanced solid tumor such as melanoma, head and neck, liver or kidney cancer. The CDR3 here is CASSLEPSGNTIYF. The CDR3 DNA follows: TGCGCCAGCAGCTTGGAGCCCTCTGGAAACACCATATATTTT.